This TCR beta chain was sequenced for a study of T cells expressing NK-cell markers. Overall study: Each TCR beta repertoire originated in sorted T cells that were CD3+CD56+NKG2C+, CD3+CD56+NKG2C- or CD3+CD56-NKG2C+.

TCRdb reprocessed the 5' RACE reads; each CDR3 protein has one entry and no DNA is given. This sample's table has around 380,000 distinct CDR3 sequences. Germline V lookup: CDR1 MNHEY, CDR2 SVGAGI. The CDR3 contains 17 residues. The clonotype originates from a woman between 50 and 59 years old in good health. This chain uses TRBV6-5 with TRBJ1-1; no DNA is available, so the TRBD1 call from TCRdb remains unchecked. Sequencing was carried out using blood T cells: a sorted CD56 or NKG2C T cell subset, CD4+ or CD8+ T cells, or bulk PBMC T cells (not recorded which). The CDR3 is CASSPLRGLRMNTEAFF.